This TCR beta chain was identified during a study of blood T cell repertoires in COVID-19. Study-level background: The origin of the acute and convalescent COVID-19 samples was the United States, Italy and Spain.

Profiling relied on immunoSEQ multiplex PCR, and the TCRdb table lists in-frame clones only, not all of them. Here the sample spans 60,000 to 75,000 clones, approximately 85% being singletons. As regards this clone: Additional DNA sequences in this sample encode the identical CDR3.

Germline V CDR1 and CDR2: SGHRS, YFSETQ. The CDR3 is made up of 16 amino acids. J was trimmed by 1 base and V by 3 bases; bases with no gene match: 1. The V and J genes are TRBV5-1 and TRBJ2-5, with TRBD2 matching over 15 bases. The TCR comes from a human donor in a cohort sampled during active COVID-19. Sequencing input: peripheral blood. CDR3 DNA sequence: TGCGCCAGCAGCTCGGGACTAGCGGGGGGCCAAGAGACCCAGTACTTC. Protein product: CASSSGLAGGQETQYF.